A selection of T cell receptor beta chains follows, all from one sample in a study of cytomegalovirus exposure and HLA in healthy donors. Measured with immunoSEQ multiplex PCR; TCRdb has only the in-frame clones, and not every one. This table has around 130,000 clones, 73% appearing once. Input material: PBMCs. These receptors were obtained from a woman aged 40 to 49 in good health and CMV-seropositive. CDR3s include the opening cysteine and the closing phenylalanine or tryptophan. A D gene is named only where the DNA matches it firmly. A clone size is listed for some rows: how often the clone was seen (once, few, many), or a class if it is expanded.

v_gene	d_gene	j_gene	abundance	CDR3aa	CDR3nt
TRBV5-1	TRBD1	TRBJ2-1	-	CASSRRGTGGNEQFF	TGCGCCAGCAGCCGCAGGGGGACAGGGGGGAATGAGCAGTTCTTC
TRBV9	-	TRBJ1-6	-	CASSVDPGDSPLHF	TGTGCCAGCAGCGTAGACCCGGGAGATTCACCCCTCCACTTT
TRBV9	-	TRBJ2-3	few	CASSVGPGDTQYF	TGTGCCAGCAGCGTAGGTCCCGGGGATACGCAGTATTTT
TRBV6-6	-	TRBJ1-2	once	CASSYSGREHGYTF	TGTGCCAGCAGTTACTCGGGGAGGGAACATGGCTACACCTTC
TRBV7-9	TRBD1	TRBJ1-2	-	CASSLGWTGVGYTF	TGTGCCAGCAGTTTAGGTTGGACAGGGGTTGGCTACACCTTC
TRBV30	TRBD1	TRBJ1-5	-	CAWQPGQDSQPQHF	TGTGCCTGGCAGCCGGGACAGGACTCTCAGCCCCAGCATTTT
TRBV19	-	TRBJ1-5	-	CASSIIQGGNQPQHF	TGTGCCAGTAGTATCATACAGGGCGGCAATCAGCCCCAGCATTTT
TRBV28	TRBD1	TRBJ2-7	few	CASSTGVGEQYF	TGTGCCAGCAGCACAGGGGTCGGCGAGCAGTACTTC
TRBV9	TRBD2	TRBJ2-3	few	CASSWGASGGGTDTQYF	TGTGCCAGCAGTTGGGGGGCTAGCGGGGGGGGCACAGATACGCAGTATTTT
TRBV4-2	TRBD1	TRBJ1-4	-	CASSQPLLRDRAGEKLFF	TGTGCCAGCAGCCAGCCCCTGCTCCGGGACAGGGCAGGTGAAAAACTGTTTTTT
TRBV6-5	TRBD1	TRBJ1-2	-	CASSFPGQGHYGYTF	TGTGCCAGCAGTTTCCCGGGACAGGGGCACTATGGCTACACCTTC
TRBV27	TRBD2	TRBJ2-1	-	CASRERGRAAQFF	TGTGCCAGCCGGGAGCGGGGCCGTGCTGCGCAGTTCTTC
TRBV18	TRBD1	TRBJ1-5	-	CASSPSGQSNQPQHF	TGTGCCAGCTCACCCTCGGGACAGAGCAATCAGCCCCAGCATTTT
TRBV28	-	TRBJ1-5	-	CASSFDSDNQPQHF	TGTGCCAGCAGTTTTGACAGTGACAATCAGCCCCAGCATTTT
TRBV5-1	TRBD1	TRBJ1-2	-	CASSGGGSYGYTF	TGCGCCAGCAGCGGAGGGGGCAGCTATGGCTACACCTTC
TRBV6-6	TRBD2	TRBJ2-1	-	CASTGLAGGGEQFF	TGTGCCAGCACGGGACTAGCGGGAGGTGGCGAGCAGTTCTTC
TRBV4-3	TRBD2	TRBJ2-1	-	CASSQALSGAGYNEQFF	TGCGCCAGCAGCCAGGCCCTTAGCGGGGCCGGCTACAATGAGCAGTTCTTC
TRBV6-1	TRBD2	TRBJ2-7	-	CASRLGTSGYEQYF	TGTGCCAGCAGGCTTGGGACTAGCGGCTACGAGCAGTACTTC
TRBV11-3	TRBD2	TRBJ2-1	few	CASSSGLAGMGEQFF	TGTGCCAGCAGCTCGGGACTAGCGGGGATGGGAGAGCAGTTCTTC
TRBV10-3	-	TRBJ1-1	-	CAIRGRDMNTEAFF	TGTGCCATCAGAGGACGGGACATGAACACTGAAGCTTTCTTT
TRBV7-3	-	TRBJ2-6	-	CASSVTNSGANVLTF	TGTGCCAGCAGCGTGACTAACTCTGGGGCCAACGTCCTGACTTTC
TRBV9	TRBD1	TRBJ1-2	-	CASSSRQGENGYTF	TGTGCCAGCAGCTCCAGACAGGGGGAAAATGGCTACACCTTC
TRBV6-4	-	TRBJ2-2	-	CASSVSPNTGELFF	TGTGCCAGCAGTGTATCCCCGAACACCGGGGAGCTGTTTTTT
TRBV28	-	TRBJ1-2	few	CASRALNYGYTF	TGTGCCAGCAGGGCTCTTAACTATGGCTACACCTTC
TRBV20-1	-	TRBJ1-1	-	CSARGGVGAFF	TGCAGTGCTAGGGGGGGAGTCGGAGCTTTCTTT
TRBV7-2	TRBD2	TRBJ2-2	-	CASSFTSGGVGGELFF	TGTGCCAGCAGCTTCACTAGCGGGGGGGTCGGCGGGGAGCTGTTTTTT
TRBV11-2	-	TRBJ2-2	few	CASSLVGRNTGELFF	TGTGCCAGCAGCTTAGTGGGGAGGAACACCGGGGAGCTGTTTTTT
TRBV2	TRBD2	TRBJ2-1	-	CASRFGTSEGYEQFF	TGTGCCAGCAGATTCGGGACTAGCGAGGGTTATGAGCAGTTCTTC
TRBV4-3	-	TRBJ2-4	-	CASSQGWSGALGAKNIQYF	TGCGCCAGCAGCCAAGGATGGTCAGGGGCCCTCGGGGCCAAAAACATTCAGTACTTC
TRBV5-1	TRBD1	TRBJ1-6	once	CASSRTGDNSPLHF	TGCGCCAGCAGCAGGACAGGGGATAATTCACCCCTCCACTTT
TRBV6-5	TRBD1	TRBJ2-3	-	CASRRQGKSTDTQYF	TGTGCCAGCAGGAGACAGGGGAAGAGCACAGATACGCAGTATTTT
TRBV20-1	-	TRBJ1-2	few	CSARQGYGYTF	TGCAGTGCTAGGCAGGGTTATGGCTACACCTTC
TRBV18	-	TRBJ2-7	once	CASSPSGGISYEQYF	TGTGCCAGCTCACCTAGCGGCGGGATCTCCTACGAGCAGTACTTC
TRBV9	TRBD1	TRBJ1-1	-	CASSKGADTEAFF	TGTGCCAGCAGCAAGGGGGCGGACACTGAAGCTTTCTTT
TRBV5-1	TRBD1	TRBJ2-5	-	CASSLTGNQETQYF	TGCGCCAGCAGCCTGACAGGGAACCAAGAGACCCAGTACTTC
TRBV30	TRBD1	TRBJ1-3	-	CAWSWDSSGNTIYF	TGTGCCTGGAGCTGGGACAGCTCTGGAAACACCATATATTTT
TRBV19	-	TRBJ2-7	-	CASRSTGTGEQYF	TGTGCCAGTAGATCGACAGGGACTGGCGAGCAGTACTTC
TRBV5-6	TRBD1	TRBJ2-7	-	CASSLISDRGDEQYF	TGTGCCAGCAGCTTGATCTCGGACAGGGGGGACGAGCAGTACTTC
TRBV7-2	-	TRBJ1-3	-	CASSRREGSGNTIYF	TGTGCCAGCAGCCGCAGGGAAGGCTCTGGAAACACCATATATTTT
TRBV4-1	TRBD2	TRBJ2-7	-	CASSQVGSGGLSSYEQYF	TGCGCCAGCAGCCAAGTAGGTAGCGGGGGCCTAAGCTCCTACGAGCAGTACTTC
TRBV28	TRBD1	TRBJ2-3	-	CASSQKDREGTDTQYF	TGTGCCAGCAGTCAGAAGGACAGGGAGGGCACAGATACGCAGTATTTT
TRBV9	-	TRBJ2-1	-	CASSEQGGSYNEQFF	TGTGCCAGCAGCGAACAGGGCGGGTCCTACAATGAGCAGTTCTTC
TRBV28	-	TRBJ1-3	-	CASSLSTRESGNTIYF	TGTGCCAGCAGTTTAAGTACTCGGGAATCTGGAAACACCATATATTTT